The entry below gives a single TCR beta chain sequence along with its context. Its cognate antigen is unknown. The sample originates from a study of cytomegalovirus exposure and HLA in healthy donors. The study, taken as a whole, reports: Earlier analysis found most TCR beta V segments productive about 87% or about 30% of the time.

Trimming stripped 3 bases from V and 3 bases from J, with 23 bases between. Germline CDR1 MDHEN, CDR2 SYDVKM. This CDR3 comprises 18 residues. It was with 60 Vbeta and 13 Jbeta primers that the PCR ran. Using immunoSEQ multiplex PCR, the repertoire was profiled, and TCRdb retains in-frame clones only, with some absent. The sample holds approximately 170,000 clones; under 85% are singletons and the top ten take around 3%. This sequence originates from a female donor in good health and CMV-seronegative. The sequencing input was PBMCs. The chain employs TRBV28 and TRBJ1-1; D is unresolved. CDR3 coding DNA: TGTGCCAGCAGTTTTGTGACGAAGACTAAAAGGAGGGACACTGAAGCTTTCTTT. Translating it yields CASSFVTKTKRRDTEAFF. The full variable domain, in which reference TRBV28 and TRBJ1-1 provide the parts outside the CDR3, is DVKVTQSSRYLVKRTGEKVFLECVQDMDHENMFWYRQDPGLGLRLIYFSYDVKMKEKGDIPEGYSVSREKKERFSLILESASTNQTSMYLCASSFVTKTKRRDTEAFFGQGTRLTVV.